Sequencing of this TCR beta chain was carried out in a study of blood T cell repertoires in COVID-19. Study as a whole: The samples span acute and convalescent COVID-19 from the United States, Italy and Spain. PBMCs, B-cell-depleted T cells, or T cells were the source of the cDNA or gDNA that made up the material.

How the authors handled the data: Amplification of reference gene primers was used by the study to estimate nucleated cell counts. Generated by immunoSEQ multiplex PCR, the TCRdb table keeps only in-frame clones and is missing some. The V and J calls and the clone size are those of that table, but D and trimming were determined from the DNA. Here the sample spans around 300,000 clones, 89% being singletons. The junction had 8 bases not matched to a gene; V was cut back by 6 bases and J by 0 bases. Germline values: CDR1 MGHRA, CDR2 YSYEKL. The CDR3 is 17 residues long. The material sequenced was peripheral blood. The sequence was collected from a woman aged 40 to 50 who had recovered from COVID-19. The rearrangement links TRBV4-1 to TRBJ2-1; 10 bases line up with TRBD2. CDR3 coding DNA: TGCGCCAGCAGTATGGGGACTAGCGTGAGCTCCTACAATGAGCAGTTCTTC. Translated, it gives CASSMGTSVSSYNEQFF.